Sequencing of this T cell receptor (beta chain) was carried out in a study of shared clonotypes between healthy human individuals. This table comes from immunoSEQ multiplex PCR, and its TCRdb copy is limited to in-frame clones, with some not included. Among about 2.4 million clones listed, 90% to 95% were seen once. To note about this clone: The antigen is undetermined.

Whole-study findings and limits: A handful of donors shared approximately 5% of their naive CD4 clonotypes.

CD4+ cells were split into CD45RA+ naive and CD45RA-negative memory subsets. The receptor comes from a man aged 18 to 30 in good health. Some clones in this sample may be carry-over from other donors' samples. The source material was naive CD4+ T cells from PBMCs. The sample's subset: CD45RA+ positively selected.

In DNA form, the CDR3 reads TGTGCCAGCAGTTCTACGACAGGGGGGAATCAGCCCCAGCATTTT. Translating gives CASSSTTGGNQPQHF. The rearrangement uses TRBV28 and TRBJ1-5; 9 bases line up with TRBD1. This CDR3 contains 15 residues. After removal of 4 bases from V and 4 bases from J, the junction contained 5 bases not matched to a gene. The germline V gene has CDR1 MDHEN and CDR2 SYDVKM. The whole variable domain, filled in from reference TRBV28 and TRBJ1-5, reads DVKVTQSSRYLVKRTGEKVFLECVQDMDHENMFWYRQDPGLGLRLIYFSYDVKMKEKGDIPEGYSVSREKKERFSLILESASTNQTSMYLCASSSTTGGNQPQHFGDGTRLSIL.